This TCR beta chain was captured by sequencing in a study of OX40 agonist ivuxolimab in advanced cancers. Across the whole study: Patients' therapy was ivuxolimab, an antibody that acts as an agonist of OX40 (CD134). Prior checkpoint blockade (anti-PD-1, anti-PD-L1 or anti-CTLA-4) was permitted; about 40% had it. Partial responses were seen in three patients, one with hepatocellular carcinoma and two with cutaneous melanoma.

Sequenced by immunoSEQ multiplex PCR; TCRdb stores in-frame clones only, minus some. There are tens of thousands of clones in the sample; around 83% occur only once, and 1% to 1.5% lies in the top ten. The CDR3 extends over 18 amino acids. Losses at the gene ends were 1 base for V and 5 bases for J; bases not matched to a gene: 12. Per germline, CDR1 SEHNR and CDR2 FQNEAQ (reference sequence). Study-level points and caveats: At doses 0.1 to 3.0 mg/kg, CD4+ and CD8+ clones expanded.

Comments on this clone: Its antigen is still unknown.

The genes are TRBV7-9 and TRBJ2-7, with 12 bases matching TRBD2. The sequenced sample was CD4+ or CD8+ T cells sorted from blood, obtained in a trial of the OX40 agonist ivuxolimab. The TCR was taken from an adult with an advanced solid tumor such as melanoma, head and neck, liver or kidney cancer. This CDR3 reads CASSLVSLAGGPADEQYF. As DNA, the CDR3 is TGTGCCAGCAGCTTAGTGTCCCTAGCGGGGGGGCCGGCGGACGAGCAGTACTTC.